These 30 T cell receptor beta chains were all obtained from the same sample, sequenced in a study of tumor-infiltrating lymphocytes in primary liver carcinoma. Total RNA amounting to 450 to 550 ng was the source from which TCR beta cDNA was made with a constant-region primer. Slightly modified ARM-PCR with three nested multiplex PCR rounds yielded TCR beta libraries. TRBV1-TRBV30 forward and Cbeta reverse primers drove the first two roughly 10-cycle rounds. TCRdb processed the multiplex PCR reads anew with MiXCR; each CDR3 protein has one entry. The data hold roughly 91,000 distinct CDR3 sequences, with over 55% observed a single time. Unsorted bulk tissue (roughly 19-30 mg) underwent RNA and DNA co-extraction. Sequencing was done on a sample of liver tumor tissue from sampling region 5. The subset was: tumor region T5, tumor centre. The receptor source for this set is a woman in her sixties with primary liver carcinoma and hepatitis B virus infection.

CDR3 coding DNA: TGTGCCAGCAGCAGGAGGCTAGTGGGAGGACCGGGGGATGAGCAGTTCTTC. It codes for CASSRRLVGGPGDEQFF. J is TRBJ2-1 and V is TRBV11-2; possibly TRBD2 for D (6 bases). The CDR3 loop spans 17 amino acids. Per germline, CDR1 SGHAT and CDR2 FQNNGV. Trimming took off 5 bases at V and 8 bases at J, with 25 bases between the two ends.

The sample holds many counts of this clonotype. The CDR3 loop reads CASSYNRGNYGYTF. The CDR3 nucleotides are TGTGCCAGCAGTTACAACAGGGGAAATTATGGCTACACCTTC. The genes are TRBV6-6 and TRBJ1-2; TRBD1 matches at 7 bases. Per the germline V gene, CDR1 is MNHNY and CDR2 is SVGAGI (reference sequence). With 2 bases clipped from V and 5 bases from J, the junction kept 5 bases outside the gene matches. The CDR3 runs 14 residues.

In the case of this clonotype: The junction departs from germline at one end; a sequencing error may be responsible. This chain connects TRBV6-2 or TRBV6-3 to TRBJ2-1; the match to TRBD1 covers 7 bases. The CDR3 is 15 residues long. The germline CDR1 and CDR2 sequences are MNHEY and SVGEGT. The CDR3 region is CASGYMGQLYNEQFF. DNA for the CDR3: TGTGCCAGCGGTTACATGGGACAGCTTTACAATGAGCAGTTCTTC.

In this sample, this clonotype turned up once. One end of the junction does not line up with germline, which may come from a read error. The J gene is TRBJ1-2, the V gene TRBV2; D possibly corresponds to TRBD1 (5 bases). This CDR3 is built from 11 residues. CDR1 is SNHLY and CDR2 is FYNNEI in the germline V gene. The CDR3 DNA sequence: TGTGCCAGCAGTGCCAGGGCGGGCTACAGCTTC. Residues: CASSARAGYSF.

This clonotype was seen just once. One end of the junction varies from germline; a read error may be responsible. The J gene is TRBJ2-1, the V gene TRBV5-5; possibly TRBD1 for D (5 bases). This CDR3 has 12 residues. The germline CDR1 and CDR2 sequences are SGHKS and YYEKEE (reference sequence). This CDR3 reads CANSQQVNEQFF. CDR3 bases: TGTGCCAACAGCCAACAGGTTAATGAGCAATTCTTC.

This clonotype was counted once. The rearrangement joins TRBV10-3 to TRBJ1-2; D is perhaps TRBD1 (5 bases). V was pared by 8 bases and J by 4 bases, with 11 bases between. The CDR3 contains 12 residues. Germline assignment: CDR1 ENHRY and CDR2 SYGVKD. The CDR3 DNA sequence: TGTGCCATCGCGCAAGACAGCTATGGCTACACCTTC. This encodes CAIAQDSYGYTF.

This clonotype was counted at least ten times. The chain carries TRBV6-1 and TRBJ1-5; TRBD1 might be the D (6 bases). The CDR3 has 14 residues. Per germline, CDR1 MNHNS and CDR2 SASEGT. The V gene lost 7 bases and the J gene lost 3 bases, with 13 bases spanning the gap. The CDR3 is CASIPPGHNQPQHF. CDR3 DNA sequence: TGTGCCAGCATTCCCCCGGGACACAATCAGCCCCAGCATTTT.

About this clonotype: The junction does not match germline at one end; this may be a read error. This rearrangement joins TRBV5-1 to TRBJ2-2, with 8 bases lining up with TRBD2. Germline-derived CDR1 and CDR2 are SGHRS and YFSETQ. The CDR3 totals 16 residues. CDR3 in amino acids: CASSSVAGSGTGGLFF. For the CDR3, the DNA is TGCGCCAGCAGCTCCGTAGCGGGGTCTGGGACCGGGGGGCTGTTTTTT.

V is TRBV2 and J is TRBJ2-7; 14 nucleotides match TRBD2. The CDR3 runs to 14 residues. Unmatched junction bases numbered 10, after V lost 10 bases and J lost 8 bases. Per germline, CDR1 SNHLY and CDR2 FYNNEI. CDR3 loop: CATIKGLAGDKQYF. As DNA, the CDR3 is TGTGCCACCATAAAGGGACTAGCGGGAGACAAGCAGTACTTC.

With regard to this clonotype: Germline is not matched at one junction end, which may reflect a read error. The chain recombines TRBV7-9 with TRBJ2-1, with 12 bases fitting TRBD2. Looked up from germline, CDR1 is SEHNR and CDR2 is FQNEAQ (reference sequence). This CDR3 is built from 15 residues. Written as DNA, the CDR3 is TGTACCAGCAGCCCGACTAGCGGGAGAAGGAATGAGCAGTTCTTC. Its translation: CTSSPTSGRRNEQFF.

There are a few counts of this clonotype. V and J are TRBV7-9 and TRBJ2-7; maybe TRBD1 (6 bases). The germline V gene encodes CDR1 SEHNR and CDR2 FQNEAQ (reference sequence). The CDR3 runs to 14 residues. Trimming removed 4 bases from V and 2 bases from J, with 12 bases in between. The CDR3 reads CASSSRTAPYEQYF. The DNA of the CDR3 is TGTGCCAGCAGCTCGCGGACAGCACCCTACGAGCAGTACTTC. The entire variable domain, with the rest obtained from reference TRBV7-9 and TRBJ2-7, is as follows: DTGVSQNPRHKITKRGQNVTFRCDPISEHNRLYWYRQTLGQGPEFLTYFQNEAQLEKSRLLSDRFSAERPKGSFSTLEIQRTEQGDSAMYLCASSSRTAPYEQYFGPGTRLTVT.

About this clonotype itself: A junction end diverges from the germline sequence, so it may reflect a read error. The chain is built from TRBV7-8 and TRBJ2-1, with 12 bases matching TRBD2. CDR1 and CDR2 (germline): SGHVS, FQNEAQ. The CDR3 is 16 residues long. CDR3 amino acids: CASSLGLAGSWDEQFF. The CDR3 DNA follows: TGTGCCAGTAGCTTAGGACTAGCGGGATCCTGGGATGAGCAGTTCTTC.

The J gene is TRBJ2-3, the V gene TRBV5-1; D not certain. Germline-derived CDR1 and CDR2 are SGHRS and YFSETQ. There are 16 residues in the CDR3. Trimming took off 1 base at V and 0 bases at J, with 12 bases between the two ends. The CDR3 DNA sequence: TGCGCCAGCAGCTTGTACGGACGTAGCAGCACAGATACGCAGTATTTT. Encoded protein: CASSLYGRSSTDTQYF.

Regarding this clonotype: A read error is likely, as this CDR3 ends without the conserved phenylalanine or tryptophan. The J gene is TRBJ1-5, the V gene TRBV5-6; D is ambiguous. V was cut by 2 bases and J by 2 bases, with 11 bases left in between. The CDR3 runs to 15 residues. Germline CDR1 is SGHDT and CDR2 is YYEEEE. The CDR3 sequence: CASSLGYQGNQPQHL. CDR3 DNA: TGTGCCAGCAGCTTAGGATATCAGGGCAATCAGCCCCAGCATCTT.

Worth noting for this clonotype: At one end the junction does not follow the germline gene, possibly because of a read error. V is TRBV29-1 and J is TRBJ2-3; 8 bases fit TRBD1. The CDR3 contains 14 residues. Germline-derived CDR1 and CDR2 are SQVTM and ANQGSEA. The CDR3 sequence: CSVGDRTLTVMQCF. DNA for the CDR3: TGCAGCGTTGGGGACAGGACCCTCACAGTTATGCAGTGTTTT.

Worth noting for this clonotype: One end of the junction varies from germline; a read error may be responsible. The rearrangement links TRBV11-3 to TRBJ2-3, with D possibly TRBD2 on 5 matching bases. The CDR3 is made up of 14 amino acids. CDR1 SGHNT and CDR2 YENEEA come from the germline V gene. The CDR3, as DNA: TGTGTCAGCAGCTTCAGGACTGGCACAGATATGCAGTATTTT. It translates to CVSSFRTGTDMQYF.

Many counts were recorded for this clonotype. The chain combines TRBV11-3 with TRBJ2-2, with D maybe TRBD1 (6 bases). Looked up from germline, CDR1 is SGHNT and CDR2 is YENEEA. This CDR3 comprises 18 residues. With 0 bases removed from V and 0 bases from J, the gap between germline ends came to 14 bases. The CDR3 sequence is CASSLDVRTDTNTGELFF. The CDR3 DNA follows: TGTGCCAGCAGCTTAGATGTCCGGACAGACACGAACACCGGGGAGCTGTTTTTT.

This clonotype was counted many times. The J gene is TRBJ2-3, the V gene TRBV5-1; TRBD1 matches 9 bases. The CDR3 length is 13 residues. CDR1 and CDR2 from the germline V gene are SGHRS and YFSETQ. The V and J ends lost 5 bases and 9 bases, in that order; junction bases with no gene match: 7. CDR3 loop: CASRGTGGLTQYF. DNA of the CDR3: TGCGCCAGCAGAGGAACAGGGGGCCTCACGCAGTATTTT.

Comments on this clonotype: The junction and the germline gene differ at one end; a read error may be behind it. V gene TRBV29-1 combines with J gene TRBJ2-4; TRBD1 is a possible D gene (7 bases). Germline CDR1 SQVTM, CDR2 ANQGSEA. The CDR3 is made up of 12 amino acids. Here the CDR3 DNA reads TGCAACATTGGGACAGCGCGGGGCATTCAATACTTC. Protein: CNIGTARGIQYF.

As for this clonotype: Germline is not matched at one junction end, which may reflect a read error. The chain couples TRBV7-9 to TRBJ2-1; 9 bases map to TRBD1. Germline V gene data show CDR1 as SEHNR and CDR2 as FQNEAQ (reference sequence). This CDR3 spans 15 amino acids. The CDR3 region has the DNA TGTACCAGCAGCTTCGACAGGGGGAGAGAGAACGAGCAGTTCTTC. Protein: CTSSFDRGRENEQFF.

V and J are TRBV18 and TRBJ1-5; unclear D gene. The CDR3 is 16 residues long. Per the germline V gene, CDR1 is KGHSH and CDR2 is LQKENI. The germline V and J ends were trimmed by 4 bases and 2 bases, with 15 bases remaining between them. CDR3 residues: CASSRDRLAGNQPQHF. The CDR3 region has the DNA TGTGCCAGCTCACGCGATAGGTTGGCAGGCAATCAGCCCCAGCATTTT.

In regard to this clonotype: Likely a read error: the CDR3 ends without its conserved phenylalanine or tryptophan. The chain carries TRBV11-2 and TRBJ2-1; D unclear. Germline V CDR1 and CDR2: SGHAT, FQNNGV. This CDR3 spans 11 amino acids. CDR3 in amino acids: CARSFDNEQFY. CDR3 nucleotides: TGTGCCAGGAGCTTCGACAATGAGCAGTTCTAC.

For this clonotype: Relative to the germline gene, one junction end is altered; a read error may explain this. The chain has TRBV29-1 and TRBJ2-2, with D possibly TRBD1 on 6 matching bases. CDR1 and CDR2 (germline): SQVTM, ANQGSEA. The CDR3 has 15 amino acids. The CDR3 DNA follows: TGCATCGTTATTCCAGGACAGCCGGACACCGGGGAGCTGTTTTTT. It codes for CIVIPGQPDTGELFF.

Remarks on this clonotype: One end of the junction does not line up with germline, which may come from a read error. The J gene is TRBJ2-1, the V gene TRBV29-1; TRBD2 aligns across 10 bases. The CDR3 loop spans 17 amino acids. Per the germline V gene, CDR1 is SQVTM and CDR2 is ANQGSEA. The CDR3 DNA is TGCAGCGTTGAAGCCCTCGGGACTAGCGACTCCTACAATGATCAGTTCTTC. This encodes CSVEALGTSDSYNDQFF.

The V and J genes are TRBV11-2 and TRBJ1-2; a possible D gene is TRBD1 (5 bases). Germline values: CDR1 SGHAT, CDR2 FQNNGV. This CDR3 has 17 residues. Trimming removed 0 bases from V and 4 bases from J, with 18 bases in between. CDR3 DNA: TGTGCCAGCAGCTTAGAACCGATCAGGGTCCTACGCTATGGCTACACCTTC. Protein product: CASSLEPIRVLRYGYTF.

This clonotype showed up many times. The chain carries TRBV10-3 and TRBJ2-3, with 11 bases that match TRBD2. The CDR3 has 17 amino acids. The J segment lost 4 bases and the V segment lost 7 bases, leaving 13 bases of the junction unmatched. Germline CDR1 is ENHRY and CDR2 is SYGVKD. CDR3 region: CAINGIAGGPHADTQYF. CDR3 DNA: TGTGCCATCAACGGGATAGCGGGAGGGCCCCACGCAGATACGCAGTATTTT.

This clonotype was counted a few times. This sequence joins TRBV28 and TRBJ1-2; the D gene is possibly TRBD1 (6 bases). The CDR3 spans 17 residues. Trimming stripped 3 bases from V and 5 bases from J, with 22 bases between. Germline V lookup: CDR1 MDHEN, CDR2 SYDVKM. CDR3 loop: CASSFGGGKADRYGYTF. The CDR3 nucleotides are TGTGCCAGCAGTTTCGGTGGGGGGAAGGCGGACAGATATGGCTACACCTTC.

The chain combines TRBV10-2 with TRBJ1-5; D is unresolved. Germline loops: CDR1 WSHSY, CDR2 SAAADI. The CDR3 has 14 residues. V shed 7 bases and J shed 4 bases, with 14 bases lying between them. The CDR3 DNA reads TGCGCCAGCACGGGGATCGATAGTAATCAGCCCCAGCATTTT. Protein sequence: CASTGIDSNQPQHF.

As concerns this clonotype: Germline and junction disagree at one end, which may indicate a read error. The chain joins TRBV6-2 or TRBV6-3 to TRBJ2-7; D is unclear. Germline CDR1 is MNHEY and CDR2 is SVGEGT. There are 14 residues in the CDR3. The CDR3 DNA sequence: TGTGCCAACAGTTACGGCACGCGCCCCTACGAGCAGTACTTC. Translated: CANSYGTRPYEQYF.

As concerns this clonotype: Mismatch with germline at one junction end may stem from a read error. The chain carries TRBV11-2 and TRBJ2-7, with 12 bases matching TRBD2. The length of the CDR3 is 14 residues. Germline V gene data show CDR1 as SGHAT and CDR2 as FQNNGV. CDR3 in amino acids: CASSLTSGSYERCF. CDR3 bases: TGTGCCAGCAGCTTGACTAGCGGGAGTTACGAGCGGTGTTTC.